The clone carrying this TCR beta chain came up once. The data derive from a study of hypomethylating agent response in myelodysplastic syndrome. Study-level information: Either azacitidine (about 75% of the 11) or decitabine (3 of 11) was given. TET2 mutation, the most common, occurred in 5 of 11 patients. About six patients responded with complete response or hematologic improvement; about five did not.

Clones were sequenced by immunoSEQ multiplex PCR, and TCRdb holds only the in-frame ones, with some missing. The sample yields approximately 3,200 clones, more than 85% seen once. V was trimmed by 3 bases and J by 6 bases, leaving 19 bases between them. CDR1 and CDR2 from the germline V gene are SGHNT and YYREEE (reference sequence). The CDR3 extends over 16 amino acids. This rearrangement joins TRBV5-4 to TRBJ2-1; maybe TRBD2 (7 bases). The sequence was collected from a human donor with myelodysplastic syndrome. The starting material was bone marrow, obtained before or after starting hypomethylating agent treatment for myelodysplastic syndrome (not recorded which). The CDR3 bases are TGTGCCAGCAGCTGGGAGGGTACAGGGTCGGGCAATGAGCAGTTCTTC. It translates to CASSWEGTGSGNEQFF.